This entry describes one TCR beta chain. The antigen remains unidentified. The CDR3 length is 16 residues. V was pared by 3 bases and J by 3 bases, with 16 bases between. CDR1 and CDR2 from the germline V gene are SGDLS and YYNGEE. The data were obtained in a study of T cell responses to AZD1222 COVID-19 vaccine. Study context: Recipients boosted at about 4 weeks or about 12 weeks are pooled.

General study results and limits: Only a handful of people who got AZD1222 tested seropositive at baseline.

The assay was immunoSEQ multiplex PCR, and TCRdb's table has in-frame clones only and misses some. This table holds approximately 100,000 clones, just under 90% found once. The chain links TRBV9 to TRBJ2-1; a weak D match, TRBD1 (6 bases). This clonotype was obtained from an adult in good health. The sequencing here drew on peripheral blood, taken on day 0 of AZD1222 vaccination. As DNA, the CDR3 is TGTGCCAGCAGCGGGATCATTGGGGGCCTCTACAATGAGCAGTTCTTC. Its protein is CASSGIIGGLYNEQFF.